This entry features one T cell receptor beta chain sequence. It has no known antigen specificity. Base quality data are lacking; no much larger clone is found one base away. This specimen comes from a study of CD8 T cells in Susac syndrome (dated by TCRdb to the late 2010s). Study-level background: Repertoire sequencing was used to test whether CD8+ T cell activation and differentiation in Susac syndrome was antigen driven.

RNA was extracted using the RNeasy kit, and about 0.5 to 1 ug of the RNA was reverse transcribed with random hexamers. TCR beta CDR3 regions were amplified with the immunoSEQ multiplex PCR assay covering 54 Vbeta and 13 Jbeta segments. To correct PCR amplification bias, a synthetic template baseline was used for both primer optimization and computational correction. On the study's bioinformatics: Reads were assigned to V, D and J genes according to IMGT and analyzed in immunoSEQ Analyzer, with only productive sequences retained. To calculate clonality, Shannon entropy was normalized by log2 of the number of productive unique sequences and then subtracted from one. For each patient and control, public and private clones were evaluated among the 100 most prevalent clones. Clones were defined as Susac-specific when absent from the healthy and MS cohorts, from fewer than 1,200 published viral clones and from other ImmuneACCESS disease sequences. TCRdb passed the public sequencing reads through fastp at Q25 and MiXCR, retaining productive beta sequences. Every entry covers one CDR3 protein and lists the most common genes and DNA from its rows. TCRdb's processing, not the authors' own work, is the source of the V and J calls. The sample table holds about 200,000 distinct CDR3 sequences, of which around 96% were seen once. 0.093% of the sample lies in the top ten.

Peripheral blood CD8+ and CD4+ T cells from healthy donors, Susac syndrome patients and multiple sclerosis patients were profiled using high-throughput TCR beta sequencing. The multiple sclerosis controls were treatment-naive patients who had stable or active relapsing-remitting disease and met the revised McDonald criteria. CD8+ TEMRA cells were enriched by FACS, while bulk CD8+ and CD4+ T cells were purified by magnetic negative isolation. Blood was collected in EDTA tubes and processed within 24 hours, with PBMCs isolated through density gradient centrifugation. PBMCs intended for TCR sequencing were cryopreserved in liquid nitrogen and thawed later in a water bath at 37 degrees C. Purity of sorted or isolated CD4+, CD8+ and CD8+ TEMRA cells was at least 90%. Study-wide conclusions, independent of this receptor: The study acknowledged that relatively few individuals were included in the TCR sequencing and HLA analysis.

Sequencing input: CD4+ T cells from PBMCs. The source of this sequence is a human donor with multiple sclerosis.

The CDR3 sequence is CASSVGHGLAGDEQYF. The DNA sequence is TGTGCCAGCAGCGTAGGCCACGGACTAGCGGGAGACGAGCAGTACTTC. The chain is made from TRBV9 and TRBJ2-7, and TRBD2 aligns with 13 junction nucleotides. Trimming leaves V shorter by 0 bases and J shorter by 5 bases, with the junction holding 5 bases beyond the gene matches. The germline V gene gives CDR1 as SGDLS and CDR2 as YYNGEE. Spanning cysteine to phenylalanine, the CDR3 consists of 16 amino acids. Left in the record is the CDR3 DNA by itself, 48 bases read in frame from the first base.